This section outlines one TCR beta chain sequence together with its context. Its cognate antigen is unknown. This entry comes from a study of immune evolution from preneoplasia to lung adenocarcinoma. General study results and limits: Top clone share appeared to fall from AAH through AIS, MIA, adenocarcinoma.

Patients had resection in Japan or China between 2014 and 2017. Histologic diagnosis was independently verified by two lung pathologists. The method was immunoSEQ multiplex PCR; TCRdb's version includes in-frame clones alone and lacks a portion of them. The data hold about 4,900 clones, with 70% to 80% observed a single time. The CDR3 is made up of 14 amino acids. Germline CDR1 reads MGHRA; CDR2 reads YSYEKL. Trimming took 3 bases from V and 2 from J; bases not matched to a gene: 1. The gene calls are TRBV4-1 and TRBJ1-1; 9 nucleotides agree with TRBD1. This receptor was taken from a person aged 60 to 80 with lung adenocarcinoma. Material for sequencing was FFPE minimally invasive lung adenocarcinoma tissue. CDR3 coding DNA: TGCGCCAGCAGCCAGGGACAGGGTAACACTGAAGCTTTCTTT. This encodes CASSQGQGNTEAFF.